Following are 31 T cell receptor beta chains from one sample sequenced in a study of graft-versus-host responses after intestinal transplantation. Method: immunoSEQ multiplex PCR; TCRdb's copy keeps in-frame clones and lacks some. The repertoire holds about 88,000 clones, with about 95% as singletons. These receptors' antigens are unknown. The specimen was unstimulated CD4+ T cells sorted from spleen or lymph node cells, collected before transplant. The receptors were gathered from a human donor who was the organ donor for an intestinal transplant.

V is TRBV10-1 and J is TRBJ2-6, with TRBD1 matching over 9 bases. The ends lost 5 bases at V and 1 base at J; junction bases unmatched: 6. There are 17 residues in the CDR3. Germline V gene data show CDR1 as WNHNN and CDR2 as SYGVQD (reference sequence). DNA of the CDR3: TGCGCCAGCAGTTCCGGGACAGGGTGGTCTGGGGCCAACGTCCTGACTTTC. Amino acids: CASSSGTGWSGANVLTF.

The rearrangement joins TRBV6-6 to TRBJ1-1; the D is unclear. V lost 0 bases and J 8 bases, leaving 7 bases between the germline ends. This CDR3 has 12 residues. CDR1 is MNHNY, CDR2 SVGAGI, per germline (reference sequence). CDR3 sequence: CASSYSGSEAFF. The CDR3 DNA reads TGTGCCAGCAGTTACTCGGGGTCCGAAGCTTTCTTT.

The genes are TRBV4-1 and TRBJ2-7, with D possibly being TRBD1 (6 bases). The CDR3 spans 13 residues. The germline CDR1 and CDR2 sequences are MGHRA and YSYEKL. Between the trimmed V and J ends, which lost 4 bases and 3 bases, there was a span of 10 bases. The CDR3 sequence is CASSRNRDYEQYF. Written as DNA, the CDR3 is TGCGCCAGCAGCCGTAACAGGGACTACGAGCAGTACTTC.

The chain links TRBV29-1 to TRBJ1-4; TRBD1 matches 9 bases. V shed 4 bases and J 6 bases; nucleotides not matched to a gene: 0. The V gene's germline CDR1 is SQVTM and CDR2 ANQGSEA. The CDR3 sequence is 12 residues long. CDR3 in DNA: TGCAGCGTTGGACAGGGGGATGAAAAACTGTTTTTT. Translated, it gives CSVGQGDEKLFF.

The V call is TRBV20-1, the J call TRBJ1-1; no clear D gene. From germline, CDR1 is DFQATT and CDR2 SNEGSKA (reference sequence). This CDR3 region has 11 residues. The CDR3 DNA reads as TGCGGAAGGACGGCGAACACTGAAGCTTTCTTT. It specifies CGRTANTEAFF.

The chain recombines TRBV5-1 with TRBJ2-5; TRBD1 matches 7 bases. V was pared by 2 bases and J by 0 bases, with 4 bases of the junction left unmatched. This CDR3 is built from 15 residues. Per the germline V gene, CDR1 is SGHRS and CDR2 is YFSETQ. The CDR3 is CASSFGDRDQETQYF. As DNA, the CDR3 is TGCGCCAGCAGCTTCGGAGACAGGGACCAAGAGACCCAGTACTTC.

V usage is TRBV28 and J usage is TRBJ2-3, with 8 bases identical to TRBD2. This CDR3 has 16 amino acids. Trimming removed 2 bases from V and 8 bases from J; junction bases left unmatched: 12. From germline, CDR1 is MDHEN and CDR2 SYDVKM. As DNA, the CDR3 is TGTGCCAGCAGTTTACCTGCCCTAGCGGGCAGAGGTACGCAGTATTTT. The encoded protein is CASSLPALAGRGTQYF.

The chain recombines TRBV6-5 with TRBJ1-5; D unclear. The V end lost 5 bases, the J end lost 5 bases, and 16 bases lay between the germline ends. Germline-derived CDR1 and CDR2 are MNHEY and SVGAGI. The CDR3 contains 15 residues. In DNA, the CDR3 is TGTGCCAGCAGTAGTTGGTTAAGGGCGGATCAGCCCCAGCATTTT. This codes for CASSSWLRADQPQHF.

V usage is TRBV28 and J usage is TRBJ2-6, with 11 bases fitting TRBD2. The CDR3 has 20 residues. Per the germline V gene, CDR1 is MDHEN and CDR2 is SYDVKM. The V gene end was trimmed by 4 bases and the J gene end by 1 base; junction bases not matched to a gene: 12. In DNA form, the CDR3 reads TGTGCCAGCAGTTCGAGAACGCCTAGCGGGGGGTTTTCTGGGGCCAACGTCCTGACTTTC. Its translation: CASSSRTPSGGFSGANVLTF.

The chain has TRBV6-5 and TRBJ2-3; possibly TRBD1 for D (6 bases). Germline assignment: CDR1 MNHEY and CDR2 SVGAGI. CDR3 length: 16 amino acids. Trimming stripped 2 bases from V and 5 bases from J, with 17 bases between. Here the CDR3 reads CASSYIRQGQVDTQYF. In DNA form, the CDR3 reads TGTGCCAGCAGTTACATTCGCCAGGGGCAGGTAGATACGCAGTATTTT.

The chain links TRBV4-2 to TRBJ2-7; D ambiguous. Germline-derived CDR1 and CDR2 are LGHNA and YNFKEQ. The CDR3 has 11 amino acids. The V end was cut by 1 base, the J end by 2 bases, with 0 bases between. This CDR3 reads CASSQAYEQYF. The DNA for the CDR3 is TGTGCCAGCAGCCAAGCCTACGAGCAGTACTTC.

The V gene is TRBV2, the J gene TRBJ2-7, with TRBD1 identical over 10 bases. This CDR3 is built from 13 residues. V trimming: 4 bases; J trimming: 6 bases; junction bases outside the gene matches: 3. The germline V gene encodes CDR1 SNHLY and CDR2 FYNNEI. CDR3 loop: CASSGDRGFEQYF. The CDR3 nucleotides read TGTGCCAGCAGTGGGGACAGGGGTTTCGAGCAGTACTTC.

The chain couples TRBV7-3 to TRBJ2-1; TRBD2 matches 10 bases. From germline, CDR1 is SGHTA and CDR2 FQGTGA. The CDR3 is 14 amino acids. V lost 5 bases and J lost 7; bases outside the gene matches: 5. As DNA, the CDR3 is TGTGCCAGCAGCGGAGCGGGGGGGTGGAATGAGCAGTTCTTC. This codes for CASSGAGGWNEQFF.

The rearrangement links TRBV30 to TRBJ2-5, with a weak D call TRBD1 (5 bases). Between the trimmed V and J ends, which lost 2 bases and 2 bases, there was a span of 9 bases. The CDR3 spans 13 residues. CDR1 is GTSNPN and CDR2 is SVGIG in the germline V gene (reference sequence). The chain's CDR3 is CAWSRQIQETQYF. CDR3 bases: TGTGCCTGGAGTCGACAGATTCAAGAGACCCAGTACTTC.

The chain joins TRBV5-1 to TRBJ1-6; D perhaps matches TRBD1 (5 bases). Per germline, CDR1 SGHRS and CDR2 YFSETQ. The CDR3 has 14 amino acids. V lost 7 bases, J lost 7 bases, and 15 bases lay in between. For the CDR3, the DNA is TGCGCCAGCGCGGAGGGGCAGGTCAATTCACCCCTCCACTTT. Protein sequence: CASAEGQVNSPLHF.

The chain carries TRBV10-1 and TRBJ2-7; 8 nucleotides line up with TRBD1. Germline assignment: CDR1 WNHNN and CDR2 SYGVQD (reference sequence). The CDR3 is 14 residues long. V lost 2 bases and J lost 2; bases outside the gene matches: 2. CDR3 DNA sequence: TGCGCCAGCAGTGAGGGACAGGGACCCTACGAGCAGTACTTC. Translation gives CASSEGQGPYEQYF.

This clone was observed a single time. The chain employs TRBV28 and TRBJ2-5; D is possibly TRBD1 or TRBD2 (6 bases each). Germline CDR1 is MDHEN and CDR2 is SYDVKM. The CDR3 sequence is 16 residues long. V lost 2 bases and J lost 2, with 15 bases in between. Written as DNA, the CDR3 is TGTGCCAGCAGTTTACCGTGGGGGGCAGTACAAGAGACCCAGTACTTC. Translation: CASSLPWGAVQETQYF.

The chain combines TRBV11-2 with TRBJ2-5, with 8 positions matching TRBD1. Germline loops: CDR1 SGHAT, CDR2 FQNNGV. Trimming removed 3 bases from V and 5 bases from J; junction bases left unmatched: 5. The CDR3 has 14 amino acids. CDR3 bases: TGTGCCAGCAGCTTCTCGGACAGGGCTGAGACCCAGTACTTC. Translated: CASSFSDRAETQYF.

The rearrangement joins TRBV18 to TRBJ1-1; the D is unclear. Deletions cut 3 bases from V and 0 bases from J, with 11 bases between. This CDR3 has 15 residues. Germline lookup yields CDR1 KGHSH and CDR2 LQKENI. CDR3 DNA: TGTGCCAGCTCACCTCCCGGGAGGATGAACACTGAAGCTTTCTTT. The encoded protein is CASSPPGRMNTEAFF.

The CDR3: CASSGRDRGLYEQYF. CDR3 DNA: TGTGCCAGCAGCGGCCGGGACAGGGGGCTTTACGAGCAGTACTTC. The chain is built from TRBV21-1 and TRBJ2-7; the D call of TRBD1 is as the table states it, not checked on the DNA. TRBV21-1 is shown as a pseudogene. The CDR3 totals 15 residues.

The chain links TRBV4-2 to TRBJ1-6, with TRBD1 as a possible D gene (5 bases). Germline V lookup: CDR1 LGHNA, CDR2 YNFKEQ. The CDR3 contains 16 residues. V lost 2 bases and J lost 10, with 18 bases in between. CDR3 residues: CASSQPGAGNGSPLHF. As DNA, the CDR3 is TGTGCCAGCAGCCAACCCGGGGCAGGGAACGGCTCACCCCTCCACTTT.

The rearrangement uses TRBV5-1 and TRBJ1-5; the D is unclear. Per the germline V gene, CDR1 is SGHRS and CDR2 is YFSETQ. Trimming shortened V by 0 bases and J by 6 bases, and 10 bases separated the two germline ends. The CDR3 is 14 residues long. CDR3 in DNA: TGCGCCAGCAGCTTGGAGGGAGTCGGTCAGCCCCAGCATTTT. Translation gives CASSLEGVGQPQHF.

V gene TRBV9 combines with J gene TRBJ1-4, with a weak D call TRBD1 (5 bases). The germline gives CDR1 SGDLS, CDR2 YYNGEE. The CDR3 contains 14 residues. Trimming pared 4 bases from V and 3 bases from J, leaving 10 bases between. CDR3 nucleotide sequence: TGTGCCAGCAGCCCAGTGGGGGCTAATGAAAAACTGTTTTTT. This sequence encodes CASSPVGANEKLFF.

Here the CDR3 reads CASSQGGVRGRNNTEAFF. CDR3 coding DNA: TGTGCCAGCAGCCAAGGTGGGGTACGGGGCCGAAACAACACTGAAGCTTTCTTT. The genes are TRBV4-2 and TRBJ1-1, with a tentative D call TRBD1 (5 bases). The CDR3 contains 18 residues. Trimming cost V 1 base and J 2 bases, with 20 bases left between them. CDR1 LGHNA and CDR2 YNFKEQ come from the germline V gene.

This clone was recorded only once. The chain employs TRBV6-6 and TRBJ1-2; perhaps TRBD1 as D (5 bases). Deletions cut 2 bases from V and 8 bases from J, with 9 bases between. CDR1 is MNHNY and CDR2 is SVGAGI in the germline V gene (reference sequence). The CDR3 length is 12 residues. CDR3 sequence reads: CASSYEGVGYTF. Written as DNA, the CDR3 is TGTGCCAGCAGTTACGAAGGGGTGGGCTACACCTTC.

The chain is built from TRBV7-9 and TRBJ1-1, with TRBD1 identical over 7 bases. V shed 4 bases and J 0 bases; nucleotides not matched to a gene: 8. Germline-derived CDR1 and CDR2 are SEHNR and FQNEAQ (reference sequence). The CDR3 covers 16 residues. The CDR3 nucleotides read TGTGCCAGCAGCTGGGGACGACAGGGAATGAACACTGAAGCTTTCTTT. It codes for CASSWGRQGMNTEAFF.

V is TRBV9 and J is TRBJ2-1; D gene unclear. CDR1 is SGDLS and CDR2 is YYNGEE in the germline V gene. There are 13 residues in the CDR3. The V end lost 2 bases, the J end lost 9 bases, and 12 bases lay between the germline ends. This chain's CDR3 is CASSVATWGEQFF. The DNA for the CDR3 is TGTGCCAGCAGCGTGGCCACGTGGGGTGAGCAGTTCTTC.

V gene TRBV5-1 combines with J gene TRBJ1-2; 8 bases fit TRBD1. Germline CDR1 and CDR2: SGHRS and YFSETQ. CDR3 length: 17 residues. V was clipped by 2 bases and J by 2 bases; unmatched bases: 11. CDR3 amino acids: CASSLRPGQGGNYGYTF. The CDR3 region has the DNA TGCGCCAGCAGCTTACGACCTGGACAGGGAGGAAACTATGGCTACACCTTC.

This chain links TRBV5-4 with TRBJ1-1; 8 bases are shared with TRBD1. Germline V lookup: CDR1 SGHNT, CDR2 YYREEE (reference sequence). Germline trimming cut 0 bases from V and 5 bases from J; bases unmatched to any gene: 6. This CDR3 is built from 15 residues. This chain's CDR3 is CASSLGGQGGTEAFF. CDR3 nucleotide sequence: TGTGCCAGCAGCTTGGGAGGACAGGGCGGGACTGAAGCTTTCTTT. Using reference TRBV5-4 and TRBJ1-1 for the parts outside the CDR3, the full variable domain is ETGVTQSPTHLIKTRGQQVTLRCSSQSGHNTVSWYQQALGQGPQFIFQYYREEENGRGNFPPRFSGLQFPNYSSELNVNALELDDSALYLCASSLGGQGGTEAFFGQGTRLTVV.

This chain connects TRBV4-1 to TRBJ2-7; D remains unclear. V dropped 2 bases and J dropped 1 base, with 30 bases sitting between them. The CDR3 has 21 residues. Per germline, CDR1 MGHRA and CDR2 YSYEKL. DNA of the CDR3: TGCGCCAGCAGCCAATCCACGTTTAAGGCCCGCCCTAACCCCATATCCTACGAGCAGTACTTC. Amino acid sequence: CASSQSTFKARPNPISYEQYF.

The chain combines TRBV18 with TRBJ1-2; TRBD1 matches at 7 bases. CDR1 KGHSH and CDR2 LQKENI come from the germline V gene. With V trimmed by 3 bases and J by 2 bases, 6 bases remained unmatched. The CDR3 contains 15 residues. The CDR3 region has the DNA TGTGCCAGCTCACCGAGGACAGGATTGAACTATGGCTACACCTTC. Translating it yields CASSPRTGLNYGYTF.